Listed below are T cell receptor beta chains from one sample, sequenced in a study of blood T cell repertoires in COVID-19. Clones were sequenced by immunoSEQ multiplex PCR, and TCRdb holds only the in-frame ones, with some missing. The sample carries roughly 260,000 clones, 87% recorded once. The sample taken for sequencing was PBMCs or T cells enriched from blood (not recorded which). These receptor sequences come from a woman aged 25 to 39 with acute COVID-19. Each CDR3 is given with its conserved first and last residue. The order of the fields is V gene, clone size, D gene, J gene, CDR3 protein, CDR3 DNA. D genes are given only for firm matches. The listing skips clone size in some rows; elsewhere it reads once, few, many or a size class.

TRBV27	NA	TRBD2	TRBJ2-3	CASSPGTSGVDTQYF	TGTGCCAGCAGTCCGGGGACTAGCGGAGTGGATACGCAGTATTTT
TRBV2	NA	NA	TRBJ1-2	CASRGSGTPSYGYTF	TGTGCCAGCAGGGGAAGCGGGACCCCAAGCTATGGCTACACCTTC
TRBV6-5	NA	TRBD1	TRBJ2-7	CASSYSHRGSYEQYF	TGTGCCAGCAGTTACTCTCACAGGGGTTCCTACGAGCAGTACTTC
TRBV2	few	NA	TRBJ1-1	CASRNRVNTEAFF	TGTGCCAGCAGAAACAGGGTGAACACTGAAGCTTTCTTT
TRBV7-2	NA	NA	TRBJ1-3	CASSPTGSGNTIYF	TGTGCCAGCAGCCCTACAGGATCTGGAAACACCATATATTTT
TRBV7-9	once	NA	TRBJ1-4	CASSMSGDEKLFF	TGTGCCAGCAGCATGTCAGGGGATGAAAAACTGTTTTTT
TRBV11-2	NA	TRBD1	TRBJ1-2	CASSLGVLGQGDYGYTF	TGTGCCAGCAGCTTAGGCGTCTTGGGACAGGGTGACTATGGCTACACCTTC
TRBV6-5	once	NA	TRBJ1-1	CASRNQMDTEAFF	TGTGCCAGCAGGAATCAGATGGACACTGAAGCTTTCTTT
TRBV6-2/TRBV6-3	once	NA	TRBJ1-5	CASSYGRDSQPQHF	TGTGCCAGCAGTTATGGCAGGGATTCTCAGCCCCAGCATTTT
TRBV10-3	once	NA	TRBJ1-2	CAINLSGDGAGGYTF	TGTGCCATCAACCTATCAGGGGACGGGGCTGGTGGCTACACCTTC
TRBV4-1	few	NA	TRBJ1-1	CASSQDRRGGEAFF	TGCGCCAGCAGCCAAGATAGGAGGGGAGGTGAAGCTTTCTTT
TRBV2	NA	NA	TRBJ1-1	CAGSREMNTEAFF	TGTGCCGGTTCCCGGGAAATGAACACTGAAGCTTTCTTT
TRBV7-9	NA	NA	TRBJ1-4	CASSLEPAADEKLFF	TGTGCCAGCAGCTTAGAGCCGGCGGCAGATGAAAAACTGTTTTTT
TRBV7-2	NA	NA	TRBJ1-6	CASTSQGRNNSPLHF	TGTGCCAGCACTTCTCAGGGAAGGAATAATTCACCCCTCCACTTT
TRBV19	NA	NA	TRBJ2-3	CASNPRAGVGTDTQYF	TGTGCCAGTAATCCCCGAGCGGGCGTCGGCACAGATACGCAGTATTTT
TRBV2	NA	NA	TRBJ2-1	CASRTWSSYNEQFF	TGTGCCAGCCGGACATGGAGCTCCTACAATGAGCAGTTCTTC
TRBV5-1	NA	NA	TRBJ1-3	CASSFYKSSGDGNSGNTIYF	TGCGCCAGCAGCTTTTATAAGTCTTCAGGGGACGGCAACTCTGGAAACACCATATATTTT
TRBV6-4	NA	TRBD2	TRBJ2-2	CASRGGTNTGELFF	TGTGCCAGCCGGGGGGGGACGAACACCGGGGAGCTGTTTTTT
TRBV5-6	once	NA	TRBJ2-5	CASSPIYTGTQETQYF	TGTGCCAGCAGCCCGATCTACACCGGGACTCAAGAGACCCAGTACTTC
TRBV14	NA	NA	TRBJ1-1	CASSQDAVATEAFF	TGTGCCAGCAGCCAAGATGCGGTTGCCACTGAAGCTTTCTTT
TRBV7-9	NA	TRBD1	TRBJ1-1	CASSSTGKFTEAFF	TGTGCCAGCAGCTCGACAGGGAAGTTCACTGAAGCTTTCTTT
TRBV7-2	NA	TRBD1	TRBJ2-7	CASSHAGGEQYF	TGTGCCAGCAGCCACGCAGGGGGAGAGCAGTACTTC
TRBV2	NA	NA	TRBJ2-2	CASSMIQTNTGELFF	TGTGCCAGCAGTATGATCCAGACGAACACCGGGGAGCTGTTTTTT
TRBV4-3	NA	TRBD2	TRBJ2-7	CASSQDGFLGEGNEQYF	TGCGCCAGCAGCCAAGATGGTTTTTTGGGGGAGGGAAACGAGCAGTACTTC
TRBV27	NA	TRBD1	TRBJ1-6	CASSRQGYNSPLHF	TGTGCCAGCAGTCGACAGGGCTATAATTCACCCCTCCACTTT
TRBV30	NA	TRBD1	TRBJ2-7	CAWSAGGSYEQYF	TGTGCCTGGAGCGCAGGGGGTAGCTACGAGCAGTACTTC
TRBV5-1	NA	TRBD2	TRBJ2-3	CASSLDSRGGADTQYF	TGCGCCAGCAGCTTGGATTCGCGGGGGGGTGCAGATACGCAGTATTTT
TRBV3-1/TRBV3-2	NA	NA	TRBJ2-3	CASSLGGGGTQYF	TGTGCCAGCAGCCTGGGGGGCGGGGGTACGCAGTATTTT
TRBV19	NA	NA	TRBJ2-2	CASTPGGRNTGELFF	TGTGCCAGTACGCCAGGGGGGCGCAACACCGGGGAGCTGTTTTTT
TRBV29-1	NA	NA	TRBJ1-5	CSVDQDRHNQPQHF	TGCAGCGTTGACCAGGACAGACATAATCAGCCCCAGCATTTT
TRBV2	NA	TRBD2	TRBJ2-5	CARAGTSGETQYF	TGTGCCAGGGCCGGGACTAGCGGAGAGACCCAGTACTTC
TRBV14	NA	TRBD1	TRBJ1-1	CASSQGQVLGVEAFF	TGTGCCAGCAGCCAGGGACAGGTTCTTGGAGTTGAAGCTTTCTTT
TRBV7-2	NA	TRBD2	TRBJ2-1	CASSTSVYNEQFF	TGTGCCAGCAGTACTAGCGTCTACAATGAGCAGTTCTTC
TRBV6-5	NA	NA	TRBJ2-7	CASRTRGSTYEQYF	TGTGCCAGCAGGACCCGAGGGTCGACCTACGAGCAGTACTTC
TRBV18	NA	NA	TRBJ1-1	CASSPRRGGDTEAFF	TGTGCCAGCTCACCACGGAGGGGGGGGGACACTGAAGCTTTCTTT
TRBV14	NA	NA	TRBJ2-1	CASSQDFRGDNNEQFF	TGTGCCAGCAGCCAAGATTTCCGGGGGGACAACAATGAGCAGTTCTTC
TRBV7-8	NA	NA	TRBJ1-5	CASSLRAGSVGSGNQPQHF	TGTGCCAGCAGCTTAAGGGCGGGGAGCGTAGGTTCGGGCAATCAGCCCCAGCATTTT
TRBV11-2	NA	TRBD1	TRBJ2-7	CASSLSSGGYEQYF	TGTGCCAGCAGCTTGAGTTCAGGGGGCTACGAGCAGTACTTC
TRBV29-1	NA	NA	TRBJ2-7	CSVFRDNGYEQYF	TGCAGCGTCTTTCGGGACAACGGGTACGAGCAGTACTTC
TRBV4-2	few	TRBD1	TRBJ1-2	CASSQDRGRGYTF	TGTGCCAGCAGCCAAGACAGGGGGCGGGGCTACACCTTC
TRBV3-1/TRBV3-2	NA	NA	TRBJ2-7	CASSRVYEQYF	TGTGCCAGCAGCCGCGTATACGAGCAGTACTTC
TRBV19	NA	TRBD1	TRBJ2-2	CASSSQGARVDTGELFF	TGTGCCAGTAGTTCACAGGGGGCGAGAGTGGACACCGGGGAGCTGTTTTTT
TRBV10-3	NA	TRBD1	TRBJ1-6	CAISGGTGGKSPLHF	TGTGCCATCAGTGGAGGGACAGGGGGGAAATCACCCCTCCACTTT
TRBV29-1	NA	TRBD2	TRBJ2-1	CSVTGTSGGLNEQFF	TGCAGCGTGACCGGGACTAGCGGGGGACTCAATGAGCAGTTCTTC
TRBV11-2	once	TRBD1	TRBJ1-1	CASSLEGQGTEAFF	TGTGCCAGCAGCTTAGAGGGACAGGGTACTGAAGCTTTCTTT
TRBV11-2	once	TRBD1	TRBJ2-2	CASSLDVGQGASGELFF	TGTGCCAGCAGCTTAGATGTTGGACAGGGGGCGAGCGGGGAGCTGTTTTTT
TRBV18	NA	TRBD1	TRBJ1-2	CASSLDRTLDYGYTF	TGTGCCAGCTCACTGGACAGGACCCTAGACTATGGCTACACCTTC
TRBV6-6	NA	NA	TRBJ1-5	CASSSRQEFGQPQHF	TGTGCCAGCAGTTCGCGACAGGAGTTTGGGCAGCCCCAGCATTTT
TRBV4-3	NA	NA	TRBJ1-1	CASSQFEGGTEAFF	TGCGCCAGCAGCCAATTTGAAGGGGGTACTGAAGCTTTCTTT
TRBV27	NA	NA	TRBJ1-2	CASGSGVWYGYTF	TGTGCCAGCGGATCAGGGGTCTGGTATGGCTACACCTTC
TRBV9	NA	NA	TRBJ2-1	CASSVGGGTTGNEQFF	TGTGCCAGCAGCGTAGGAGGGGGAACAACGGGGAATGAGCAGTTCTTC